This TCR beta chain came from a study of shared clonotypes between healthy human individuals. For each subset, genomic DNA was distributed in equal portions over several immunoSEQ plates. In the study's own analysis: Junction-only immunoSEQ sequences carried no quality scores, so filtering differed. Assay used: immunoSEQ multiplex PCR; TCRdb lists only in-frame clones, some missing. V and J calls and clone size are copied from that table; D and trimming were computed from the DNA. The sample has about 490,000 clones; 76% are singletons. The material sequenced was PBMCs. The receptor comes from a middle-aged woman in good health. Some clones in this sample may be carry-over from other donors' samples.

CDR3 sequence reads: CATSGTSGGYNEQFF. The CDR3 DNA is TGTGCCACCAGTGGCACCAGCGGGGGTTACAATGAGCAGTTCTTC. The chain has TRBV15 and TRBJ2-1, with 8 positions matching TRBD2. Trimming cost V 6 bases and J 4 bases; bases outside gene matches: 8. The CDR3 runs 15 residues. The germline V gene encodes CDR1 LNHNV and CDR2 YYDKDF (reference sequence).